Presented here are 20 T cell receptor beta chains from one specimen sequenced in a study of blood T cells in healthy people across ages. A J-beta primer mix and a sample-barcoded 5' primer were used in a second PCR of about 7 to 12 cycles. TCRdb re-called the 5' RACE reads through MiXCR, storing one row per CDR3 protein. The profile covers 1.8 million or so distinct CDR3 sequences, with roughly two fifths appearing a single time and roughly 23% taken by the ten largest. Sequencing was performed on blood. These receptors were taken from a human donor in good health.

The J gene is TRBJ2-6, the V gene TRBV20-1; the D is unclear. CDR3 length equals 14 residues. The germline gives CDR1 DFQATT, CDR2 SNEGSKA (reference sequence). Trimming shortened V by 6 bases and J by 5 bases, and 14 bases separated the two germline ends. The DNA for the CDR3 is TGCAGTGCCAGCCGAACCCGGAGGGCCAACGTCCTGACTTTC. This sequence encodes CSASRTRRANVLTF.

This clonotype appeared a single time. J is TRBJ1-5 and V is TRBV5-1; a possible D gene is TRBD1 (5 bases). Trimming took 4 bases from V and 3 from J, leaving 14 bases between them. This CDR3 has 15 residues. The germline CDR1 and CDR2 sequences are SGHRS and YFSETQ. In DNA, the CDR3 is TGCGCCAGCAGCCGGGCAGGGCAACCCAATCAGCCCCAGCATTTT. It codes for CASSRAGQPNQPQHF.

With regard to this clonotype: The junction differs from germline at one of its ends, possibly a read error. The CDR3 here is CASSPGIGDDHEQYF. DNA of the CDR3: TGTGCTAGCAGCCCGGGGATAGGGGACGACCACGAGCAGTATTTC. The chain combines TRBV7-7 with TRBJ2-7, with D perhaps given as TRBD1 or TRBD2 (5 bases each). The V gene's germline CDR1 is SSHAT and CDR2 FNYEAQ (reference sequence). CDR3 length: 15 amino acids.

This clonotype was seen a handful of times. The chain joins TRBV2 to TRBJ2-3; 10 bases map to TRBD1. CDR1 is SNHLY, CDR2 FYNNEI, per germline. After removal of 9 bases from V and 0 bases from J, the junction contained 12 bases not matched to a gene. This CDR3 comprises 17 residues. The DNA for the CDR3 is TGTGCCAGTACGGACAGGGGGTATTCTCGGAGCACAGATACGCAGTATTTT. This gives the protein CASTDRGYSRSTDTQYF.

Concerning this clonotype itself: Germline is not matched at one junction end, which may reflect a read error. The rearrangement links TRBV7-9 to TRBJ2-1, with no clear D. In germline, CDR1 is SEHNR, CDR2 FQNEAQ (reference sequence). The CDR3 length is 15 residues. The CDR3 nucleotides are TGTGCCAGCCCTCCCCGGGTCGACTCCTACAATGAGCGGTTCTTC. Protein product: CASPPRVDSYNERFF. The whole variable domain, filled in from reference TRBV7-9 and TRBJ2-1, reads DTGVSQNPRHKITKRGQNVTFRCDPISEHNRLYWYRQTLGQGPEFLTYFQNEAQLEKSRLLSDRFSAERPKGSFSTLEIQRTEQGDSAMYLCASPPRVDSYNERFFGPGTRLTVL.

This clonotype was seen ten or more times. The chain combines TRBV29-1 with TRBJ2-2; 8 nucleotides line up with TRBD2. Germline CDR1 SQVTM, CDR2 ANQGSEA. CDR3 length equals 16 residues. V shed 1 base and J 4 bases; nucleotides not matched to a gene: 8. This CDR3 is CSVEVKGLVSTGELFF. CDR3 nucleotide sequence: TGCAGCGTTGAAGTAAAGGGACTAGTATCCACCGGGGAGCTGTTTTTT.

The chain recombines TRBV25-1 with TRBJ1-2; D uncertain. Germline-derived CDR1 and CDR2 are MGHDK and SYGVNS. CDR3 length: 14 residues. V dropped 6 bases and J dropped 2 bases, with 13 bases sitting between them. CDR3 coding DNA: TGTGCCAGCAGAGGAAACATCTCAAACTATGGCTACACCTTC. This translates into CASRGNISNYGYTF.

This clonotype came up many times. The genes are TRBV28 and TRBJ1-4, with D uncertain. Germline CDR1 MDHEN, CDR2 SYDVKM. Trimming removed 5 bases from V and 8 bases from J, with 9 bases in between. The CDR3 sequence is 12 residues long. As DNA, the CDR3 is TGTGCCAGCAGTACCGGAGGGGAAAAACTGTTTTTT. It specifies CASSTGGEKLFF.

This clonotype appeared once. The gene calls are TRBV5-1 and TRBJ2-1; the D gene is possibly TRBD2 (6 bases). The CDR3 spans 15 residues. The V gene lost 3 bases and the J gene lost 6 bases, with 16 bases spanning the gap. From germline, CDR1 is SGHRS and CDR2 YFSETQ. CDR3 DNA sequence: TGCGCCAGCAGCTCCGGAGGGCCTCCCCGCAATGAGCAGTTCTTC. Translation gives CASSSGGPPRNEQFF.

V gene TRBV5-1 combines with J gene TRBJ1-1; D ambiguous. The V end was cut by 2 bases, the J end by 2 bases, with 16 bases between. Germline V lookup: CDR1 SGHRS, CDR2 YFSETQ. There are 16 residues in the CDR3. DNA of the CDR3: TGCGCCAGCAGCTTTTTACCCTCCATGGGTAACACTGAAGCTTTCTTT. Protein sequence: CASSFLPSMGNTEAFF.

This chain joins TRBV10-3 and TRBJ2-1; D is ambiguous. Trimming removed 6 bases from V and 9 bases from J, with 12 bases in between. CDR1 and CDR2 from the germline V gene are ENHRY and SYGVKD. This CDR3 has 12 amino acids. As DNA, the CDR3 is TGTGCCATCAGAGACGAGTCGGCTGAGCAGTTCTTC. Amino acids: CAIRDESAEQFF.

Concerning this clonotype itself: The junction and the germline gene differ at one end; a read error may be behind it. V gene TRBV10-3 combines with J gene TRBJ2-7; TRBD2 matches at 13 bases. Germline loops: CDR1 ENHRY, CDR2 SYGVKD. The length of the CDR3 is 15 residues. The CDR3, as DNA: TGTGCCATCAGTGGCACTAGCGGGGGGGTTTACGAGCAGTGCTTC. Its protein is CAISGTSGGVYEQCF.

The chain is built from TRBV20-1 and TRBJ2-7, with 7 bases that match TRBD1. Per germline, CDR1 DFQATT and CDR2 SNEGSKA (reference sequence). V dropped 5 bases and J dropped 3; count of bases not matched to a gene: 7. The length of the CDR3 is 13 residues. CDR3 loop: CSALYRGNYEQYF. The CDR3 bases are TGCAGTGCTCTATACAGGGGCAACTACGAGCAGTACTTC.

This clonotype was counted a few times. This chain joins TRBV12-3 or TRBV12-4 and TRBJ1-2, with 11 positions matching TRBD1. After removal of 4 bases from V and 8 bases from J, the junction contained 9 bases not matched to a gene. The CDR3 is 15 amino acids. The CDR3 here is CASSYSDRGLSGYTF. CDR3 nucleotides: TGTGCCAGCAGTTACTCGGACAGGGGGCTGAGCGGCTACACCTTC.

The CDR3 DNA reads as TGCAGTGCACAGGGCGGGGGGGCCCGAGGAGAGACCCAGTACTTC. The encoded protein is CSAQGGGARGETQYF. The gene calls are TRBV20-1 and TRBJ2-5, with 9 bases identical to TRBD2. Germline-derived CDR1 and CDR2 are DFQATT and SNEGSKA (reference sequence). V lost 6 bases, J lost 4 bases, and 12 bases stayed unmatched. The CDR3 has 15 amino acids.

This sequence joins TRBV28 and TRBJ1-1; perhaps TRBD1 as D (5 bases). The CDR3 is 15 amino acids. V was clipped by 2 bases and J by 11 bases, with 21 bases between them. Looked up from germline, CDR1 is MDHEN and CDR2 is SYDVKM. The CDR3 protein is CASSLAPYKGTVAFF. The DNA of the CDR3 is TGTGCCAGCAGTTTAGCCCCATACAAGGGGACGGTTGCTTTCTTT.

The chain joins TRBV29-1 to TRBJ1-2; D remains unclear. Per germline, CDR1 SQVTM and CDR2 ANQGSEA. V was trimmed by 7 bases and J by 8 bases, leaving 14 bases between them. This CDR3 has 11 residues. DNA of the CDR3: TGCAGCGAGGGCCTTATGGGCGGCTACACCTTC. Translated: CSEGLMGGYTF.

The chain uses TRBV5-1 and TRBJ2-1, with 7 bases that match TRBD2. The CDR3 runs to 15 residues. The germline V gene has CDR1 SGHRS and CDR2 YFSETQ. V lost 2 bases, J lost 5 bases, and 7 bases stayed unmatched. CDR3 protein: CASSFGGGENNEQFF. The CDR3 DNA reads TGCGCCAGCAGCTTTGGTGGGGGGGAGAACAATGAGCAGTTCTTC.

The chain joins TRBV2 to TRBJ2-7; unclear D gene. The CDR3 is made up of 13 amino acids. Trimming removed 8 bases at V and 3 bases at J, with 14 bases between. Germline lookup yields CDR1 SNHLY and CDR2 FYNNEI. This CDR3 reads CASGLSSYYEQYF. The CDR3 DNA reads TGTGCCAGCGGTTTGTCGTCCTACTACGAGCAGTACTTC.

The rearrangement uses TRBV6-5 and TRBJ2-2; possible D gene TRBD2, 7 bases. V was clipped by 4 bases and J by 1 base, with 22 bases between them. Looked up from germline, CDR1 is MNHEY and CDR2 is SVGAGI. This CDR3 comprises 19 residues. For the CDR3, the DNA is TGTGCCAGCAGTTCAATCCGAGAAGGGGGGGTTTTGAACACCGGGGAGCTGTTTTTT. It is translated as CASSSIREGGVLNTGELFF.